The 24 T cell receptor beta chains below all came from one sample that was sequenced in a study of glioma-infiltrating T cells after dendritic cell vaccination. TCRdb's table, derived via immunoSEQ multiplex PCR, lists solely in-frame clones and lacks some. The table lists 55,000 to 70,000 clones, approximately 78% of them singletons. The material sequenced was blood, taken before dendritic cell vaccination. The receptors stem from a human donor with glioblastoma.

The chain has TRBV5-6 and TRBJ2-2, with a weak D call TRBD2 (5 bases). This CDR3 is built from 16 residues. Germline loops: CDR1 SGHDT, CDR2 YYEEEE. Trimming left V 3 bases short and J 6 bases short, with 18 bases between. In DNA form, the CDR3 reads TGTGCCAGCAGCTCTAGCCCCGGAAACATCGCCGGGGAGCTGTTTTTT. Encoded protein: CASSSSPGNIAGELFF.

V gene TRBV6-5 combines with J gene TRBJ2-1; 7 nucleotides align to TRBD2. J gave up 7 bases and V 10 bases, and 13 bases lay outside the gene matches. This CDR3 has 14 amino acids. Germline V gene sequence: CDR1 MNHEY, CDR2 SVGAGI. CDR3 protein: CATTAPGGGNEQFF. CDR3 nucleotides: TGTGCCACCACTGCGCCGGGGGGAGGGAATGAGCAGTTCTTC.

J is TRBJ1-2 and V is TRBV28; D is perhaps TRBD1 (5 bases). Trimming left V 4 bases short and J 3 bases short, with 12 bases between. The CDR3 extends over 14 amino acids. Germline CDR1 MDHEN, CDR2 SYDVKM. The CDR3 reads CASSSLGGDYGYTF. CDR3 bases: TGTGCCAGCAGTTCGCTGGGGGGAGACTATGGCTACACCTTC.

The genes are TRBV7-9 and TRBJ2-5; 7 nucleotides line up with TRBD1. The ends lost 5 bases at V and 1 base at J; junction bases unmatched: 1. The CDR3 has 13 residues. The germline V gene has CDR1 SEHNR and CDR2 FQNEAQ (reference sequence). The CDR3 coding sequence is TGTGCCAGCAGCCGGGACAGCCAAGAGACCCAGTACTTC. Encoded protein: CASSRDSQETQYF.

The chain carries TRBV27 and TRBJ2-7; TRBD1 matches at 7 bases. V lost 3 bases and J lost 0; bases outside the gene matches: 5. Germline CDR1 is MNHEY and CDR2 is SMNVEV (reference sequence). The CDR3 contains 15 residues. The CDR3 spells CASSFTAGGSYEQYF. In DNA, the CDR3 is TGTGCCAGCAGTTTCACGGCAGGGGGCTCCTACGAGCAGTACTTC.

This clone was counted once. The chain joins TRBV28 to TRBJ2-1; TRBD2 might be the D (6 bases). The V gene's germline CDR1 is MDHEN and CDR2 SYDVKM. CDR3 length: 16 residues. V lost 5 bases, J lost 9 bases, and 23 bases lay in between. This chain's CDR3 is CASSPPGTRKGGEQFF. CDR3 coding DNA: TGTGCCAGCAGTCCACCCGGGACTCGGAAGGGTGGTGAGCAGTTCTTC.

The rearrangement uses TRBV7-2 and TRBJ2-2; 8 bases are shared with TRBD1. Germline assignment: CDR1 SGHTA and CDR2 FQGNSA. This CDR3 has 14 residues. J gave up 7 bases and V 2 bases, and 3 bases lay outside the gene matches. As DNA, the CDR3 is TGTGCCAGCAGCTTACAGGGGGCGGTCGGGGAGCTGTTTTTT. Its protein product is CASSLQGAVGELFF.

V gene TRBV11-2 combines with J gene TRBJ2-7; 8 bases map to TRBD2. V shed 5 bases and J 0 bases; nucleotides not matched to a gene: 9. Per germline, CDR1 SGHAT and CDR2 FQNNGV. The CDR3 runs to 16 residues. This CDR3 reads CASSPHSGAFSYEQYF. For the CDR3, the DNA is TGTGCCAGCAGCCCACATAGCGGGGCGTTCTCCTACGAGCAGTACTTC.

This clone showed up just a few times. CDR3 DNA: TGTGCCATCGGGACTAGCTTCAATGAGCAGTTCTTC. Translated, it gives CAIGTSFNEQFF. V and J are TRBV10-3 and TRBJ2-1; 9 bases match TRBD2. The CDR3 consists of 12 residues. Germline assignment: CDR1 ENHRY and CDR2 SYGVKD. With V trimmed by 8 bases and J by 6 bases, 2 bases remained unmatched.

The CDR3 DNA is TGTGCCAGTAGTATTGGTAGCGTCACCGGGGAGCTGTTTTTT. Its protein product is CASSIGSVTGELFF. The V call is TRBV19, the J call TRBJ2-2, with a weak D call TRBD2 (5 bases). V lost 3 bases and J lost 4, with 9 bases in between. There are 14 residues in the CDR3. Germline CDR1 reads LNHDA; CDR2 reads SQIVND (reference sequence).

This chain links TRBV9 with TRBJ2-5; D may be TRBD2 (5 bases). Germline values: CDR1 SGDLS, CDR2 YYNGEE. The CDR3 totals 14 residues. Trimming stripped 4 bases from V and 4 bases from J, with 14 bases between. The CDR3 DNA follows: TGTGCCAGCAGCCTAGGACTCCCCCCAGAGACCCAGTACTTC. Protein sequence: CASSLGLPPETQYF.

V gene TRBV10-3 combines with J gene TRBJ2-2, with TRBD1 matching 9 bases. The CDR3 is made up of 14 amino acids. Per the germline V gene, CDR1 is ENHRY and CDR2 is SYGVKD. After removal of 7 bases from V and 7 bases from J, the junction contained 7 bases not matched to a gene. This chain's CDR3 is CAITPGQGIGELFF. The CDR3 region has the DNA TGTGCCATCACCCCGGGACAGGGAATCGGGGAGCTGTTTTTT.

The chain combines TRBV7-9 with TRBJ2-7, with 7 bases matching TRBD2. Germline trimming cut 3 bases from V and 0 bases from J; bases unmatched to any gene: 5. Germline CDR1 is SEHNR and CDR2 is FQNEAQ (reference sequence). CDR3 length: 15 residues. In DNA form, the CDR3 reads TGTGCCAGCAGCTTCCTCGGCGGGGGCTCCTACGAGCAGTACTTC. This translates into CASSFLGGGSYEQYF.

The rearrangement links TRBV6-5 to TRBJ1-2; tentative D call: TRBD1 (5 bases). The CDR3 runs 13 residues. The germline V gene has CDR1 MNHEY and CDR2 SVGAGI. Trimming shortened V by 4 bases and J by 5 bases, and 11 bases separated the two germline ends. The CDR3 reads CASSSRAGYGYTF. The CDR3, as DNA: TGTGCCAGCAGTTCAAGGGCAGGGTATGGCTACACCTTC.

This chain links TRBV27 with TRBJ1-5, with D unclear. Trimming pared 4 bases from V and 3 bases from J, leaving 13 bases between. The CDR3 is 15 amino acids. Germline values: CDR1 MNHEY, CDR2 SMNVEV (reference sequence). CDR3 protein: CASSYTPVSNQPQHF. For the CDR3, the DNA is TGTGCCAGCAGTTACACGCCCGTCTCCAATCAGCCCCAGCATTTT.

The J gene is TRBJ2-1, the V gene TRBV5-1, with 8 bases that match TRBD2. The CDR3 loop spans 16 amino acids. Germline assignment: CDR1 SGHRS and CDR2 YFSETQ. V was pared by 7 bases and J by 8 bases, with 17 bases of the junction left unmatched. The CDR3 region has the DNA TGCGCCAGCCGCATTGCCGGGGCGGGGGGTGCCCATGAGCAGTTCTTC. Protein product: CASRIAGAGGAHEQFF.

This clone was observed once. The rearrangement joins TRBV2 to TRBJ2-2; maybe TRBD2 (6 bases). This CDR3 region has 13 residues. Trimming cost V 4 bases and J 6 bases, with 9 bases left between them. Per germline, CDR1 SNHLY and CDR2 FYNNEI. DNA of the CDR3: TGTGCCAGCAGTGTCGGCGGGGCCGGGGAGCTGTTTTTT. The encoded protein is CASSVGGAGELFF. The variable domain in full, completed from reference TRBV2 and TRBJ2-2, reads EPEVTQTPSHQVTQMGQEVILRCVPISNHLYFYWYRQILGQKVEFLVSFYNNEISEKSEIFDDQFSVERPDGSNFTLKIRSTKLEDSAMYFCASSVGGAGELFFGEGSRLTVL.

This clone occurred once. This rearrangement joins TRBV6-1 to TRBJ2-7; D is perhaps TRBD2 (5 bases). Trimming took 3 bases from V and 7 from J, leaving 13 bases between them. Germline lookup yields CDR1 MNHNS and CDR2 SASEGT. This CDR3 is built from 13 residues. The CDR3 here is CASSEVAGVEQYF. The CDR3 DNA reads TGTGCCAGCAGTGAGGTGGCCGGGGTTGAGCAGTACTTC.

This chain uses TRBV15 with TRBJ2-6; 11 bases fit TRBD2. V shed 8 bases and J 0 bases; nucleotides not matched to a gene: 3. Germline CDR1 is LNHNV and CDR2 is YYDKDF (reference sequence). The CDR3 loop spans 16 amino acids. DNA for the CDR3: TGTGCCACCGCGGGACTAGCGGTCTCTGGGGCCAACGTCCTGACTTTC. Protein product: CATAGLAVSGANVLTF.

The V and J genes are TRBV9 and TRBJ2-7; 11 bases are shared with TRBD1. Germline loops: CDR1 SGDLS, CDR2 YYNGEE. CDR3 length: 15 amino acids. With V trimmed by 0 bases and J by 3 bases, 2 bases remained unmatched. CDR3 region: CASSVDGTGGYEQYF. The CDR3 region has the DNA TGTGCCAGCAGCGTAGACGGGACAGGGGGCTACGAGCAGTACTTC.

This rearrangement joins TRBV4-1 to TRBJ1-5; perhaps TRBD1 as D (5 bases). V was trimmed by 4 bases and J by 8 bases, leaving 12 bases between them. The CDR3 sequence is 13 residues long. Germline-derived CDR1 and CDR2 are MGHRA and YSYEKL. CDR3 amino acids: CASSLPGGEPQHF. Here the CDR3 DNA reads TGCGCCAGCAGCCTCCCTGGGGGGGAGCCCCAGCATTTT.

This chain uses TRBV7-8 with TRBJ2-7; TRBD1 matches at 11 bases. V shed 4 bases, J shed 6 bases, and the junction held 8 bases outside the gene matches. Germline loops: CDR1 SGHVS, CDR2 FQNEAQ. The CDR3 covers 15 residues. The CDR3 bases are TGTGCCAGCAGCTCCCCGGACAGGGGGCGCGGCGAGCAGTACTTC. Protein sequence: CASSSPDRGRGEQYF.

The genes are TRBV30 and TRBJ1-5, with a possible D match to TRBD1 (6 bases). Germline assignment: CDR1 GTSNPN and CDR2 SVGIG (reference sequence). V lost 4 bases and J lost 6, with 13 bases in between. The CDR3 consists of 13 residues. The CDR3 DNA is TGTGCCTGGACACAGGGTTTGAGTCAGCCCCAGCATTTT. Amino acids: CAWTQGLSQPQHF.

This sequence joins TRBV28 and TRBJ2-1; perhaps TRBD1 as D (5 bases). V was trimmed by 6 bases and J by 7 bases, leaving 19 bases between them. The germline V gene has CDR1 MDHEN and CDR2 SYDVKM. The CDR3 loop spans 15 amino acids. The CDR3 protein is CASRTAAAGNNEQFF. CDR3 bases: TGTGCCAGCAGGACCGCGGCGGCAGGGAATAATGAGCAGTTCTTC.